Given below is one TCR beta chain in context. What it recognizes is unknown. The data derive from a study of T cell responses to AZD1222 COVID-19 vaccine. Findings and limits, study-wide: The number of AZD1222 recipients seropositive at baseline was only 5 to 7. Spike regions recognized by vaccine-associated CD4 TCRs spanned the protein, led by 160-218 and 743-854. Among spike-specific TCRs, nearly half reportedly target unmutated variant regions.

Assay used: immunoSEQ multiplex PCR; TCRdb lists only in-frame clones, some missing. The top ten hold 20% to 25% of the sample, which has 130,000 or so clones, 85% to 90% seen once. Deletions cut 0 bases from V and 7 bases from J, with 7 bases between. Germline CDR1 is LGHNA and CDR2 is YSLEER. This CDR3 comprises 13 residues. The source of this sequence is an adult in good health. The chain is built from TRBV4-3 and TRBJ1-5, with D uncertain. Source: peripheral blood, taken on day 0 of AZD1222 vaccination. The CDR3: CASSQEEGQPQHF. The DNA of the CDR3 is TGCGCCAGCAGCCAAGAGGAAGGGCAGCCCCAGCATTTT.